This T cell receptor (beta chain) emerged from a study of T cells expressing NK-cell markers. Study in general: All TCR beta repertoires analysed originated from sorted CD3+CD56+NKG2C+, CD3+CD56+NKG2C- and CD3+CD56-NKG2C+ T cells. The study sequenced eight donors, seven HCMV-seropositive and one seronegative. Notes on the study in general: Several donors likewise had their CD3+CD56-NKG2C+ fraction led by these clonotypes.

Germline CDR1 is LGHDT and CDR2 is YNNKEL (reference sequence). The CDR3 contains 19 residues. A remark on this clonotype: Its cognate antigen is unknown.

Synthesis of TCR beta cDNA relied on 5'RACE template switching carrying UMIs. TCRdb re-analyzed the 5' RACE reads; it lists each CDR3 protein once, without DNA. The table for this sample gives around 470,000 distinct CDR3 sequences. The TCR was taken from a woman between 45 and 60 years old in good health. The sequenced sample was blood T cells: a sorted CD56 or NKG2C T cell subset, CD4+ or CD8+ T cells, or bulk PBMC T cells (not recorded which). The chain has TRBV3-1 and TRBJ2-3; TCRdb outputs TRBD2, but without DNA this stays unchecked. The CDR3 here is CASSQGALGLAGAKDTQYF.